Shown below are 25 T cell receptor beta chains from a single sample sequenced in a study of cytomegalovirus exposure and HLA in healthy donors. Primers included in the PCR were 60 Vbeta and 13 Jbeta primers. Clones were read by immunoSEQ multiplex PCR, and TCRdb kept only the in-frame ones, dropping some. The data show a few hundred thousand clones, about 80% seen once. Sequenced: PBMCs. The receptor source for this set is a middle-aged woman in good health and CMV-seronegative.

The chain carries TRBV19 and TRBJ2-1, with a weak D call TRBD2 (7 bases). The V gene's germline CDR1 is LNHDA and CDR2 SQIVND (reference sequence). V was cut by 5 bases and J by 0 bases, with 11 bases left in between. The CDR3 length is 15 residues. For the CDR3, the DNA is TGTGCCAGTAGTCCCGGGGGGCACTCCTACAATGAGCAGTTCTTC. It specifies CASSPGGHSYNEQFF.

Worth noting for this clone: One end of the junction does not line up with germline, which may come from a read error. This chain uses TRBV5-1 with TRBJ2-1, with D unclear. Germline values: CDR1 SGHRS, CDR2 YFSETQ. This CDR3 spans 13 amino acids. In DNA, the CDR3 is TGCGCCAGCAGCTTTATCTCCGACAATGAGCAGTTCTTC. Encoded protein: CASSFISDNEQFF.

The chain is built from TRBV9 and TRBJ2-3, with TRBD2 matching 8 bases. CDR3 length: 15 residues. From germline, CDR1 is SGDLS and CDR2 YYNGEE. V lost 3 bases, J lost 3 bases, and 6 bases stayed unmatched. CDR3 coding DNA: TGTGCCAGCAGCGCGCGGGGGGATCCGACAGATACGCAGTATTTT. Translating gives CASSARGDPTDTQYF.

The CDR3 here is CAGSRGSGNQPQHF. Here the CDR3 DNA reads TGTGCCGGATCCCGAGGCAGCGGGAATCAGCCCCAGCATTTT. This chain connects TRBV30 to TRBJ1-5; no firm D call. Germline loops: CDR1 GTSNPN, CDR2 SVGIG (reference sequence). V was cut by 8 bases and J by 4 bases, with 18 bases left in between. This CDR3 has 14 amino acids.

The rearrangement joins TRBV19 to TRBJ2-3; 11 bases align to TRBD2. J lost 3 bases, V lost 6 bases, and 11 bases had no gene match. The germline CDR1 and CDR2 sequences are LNHDA and SQIVND (reference sequence). The CDR3 extends over 17 amino acids. The CDR3 DNA reads as TGTGCCAGTAGCATATCCCCTAGCGGGGGGCCTACAGATACGCAGTATTTT. Translated: CASSISPSGGPTDTQYF.

The CDR3 loop reads CASSSAAYQETQYF. Here the CDR3 DNA reads TGTGCCAGCAGCAGCGCCGCGTACCAAGAGACCCAGTACTTC. The chain carries TRBV7-9 and TRBJ2-5; D uncertain. Trimming left V 5 bases short and J 0 bases short, with 10 bases between. The germline CDR1 and CDR2 sequences are SEHNR and FQNEAQ (reference sequence). CDR3 size: 14 residues. Full variable domain (missing parts from reference TRBV7-9 and TRBJ2-5): DTGVSQNPRHKITKRGQNVTFRCDPISEHNRLYWYRQTLGQGPEFLTYFQNEAQLEKSRLLSDRFSAERPKGSFSTLEIQRTEQGDSAMYLCASSSAAYQETQYFGPGTRLLVL.

This clone appeared once. This chain links TRBV5-1 with TRBJ1-1; TRBD1 aligns across 8 bases. The CDR3 loop spans 14 amino acids. The J segment lost 4 bases and the V segment lost 3 bases, leaving 5 bases of the junction unmatched. Looked up from germline, CDR1 is SGHRS and CDR2 is YFSETQ. As DNA, the CDR3 is TGCGCCAGCAGCTCGGACAGGGTTGTCACTGAAGCTTTCTTT. Its translation: CASSSDRVVTEAFF.

The V and J genes are TRBV30 and TRBJ1-2; D possibly corresponds to TRBD1 (6 bases). Germline values: CDR1 GTSNPN, CDR2 SVGIG (reference sequence). Trimming pared 2 bases from V and 5 bases from J, leaving 12 bases between. The CDR3 spans 13 residues. The CDR3 region has the DNA TGTGCCTGGAGTAAGCCGGGACAATATGGCTACACCTTC. It codes for CAWSKPGQYGYTF.

The CDR3 coding sequence is TGTGCCAGCAGGATCGACAGGGGCGATTCACCCCTCCACTTT. Amino acids: CASRIDRGDSPLHF. V usage is TRBV2 and J usage is TRBJ1-6; 8 nucleotides match TRBD1. CDR3 length: 14 amino acids. V gave up 6 bases and J gave up 8 bases; unmatched junction bases: 6. Germline CDR1 and CDR2: SNHLY and FYNNEI.

V is TRBV5-1 and J is TRBJ2-1; perhaps TRBD1 as D (5 bases). The germline V gene encodes CDR1 SGHRS and CDR2 YFSETQ. Trimming shortened V by 7 bases and J by 5 bases, and 16 bases separated the two germline ends. The CDR3 is made up of 14 amino acids. The CDR3 is CASARRDGDNEQFF. The CDR3 DNA reads TGCGCCAGCGCACGCAGGGATGGGGACAATGAGCAGTTCTTC.

The genes are TRBV14 and TRBJ2-5; TRBD1 might be the D (6 bases). The end of the DNA aligns better with TRBJ2-7, so the J call may be wrong. The CDR3 totals 16 residues. Germline V CDR1 and CDR2: SGHDN, FVKESK. Here the CDR3 DNA reads TGTGCCAGCAGCCAAGGTGTACAGGGAGCATACTACGAGCAGTACTTC. Protein product: CASSQGVQGAYYEQYF.

The chain uses TRBV2 and TRBJ2-1; 10 bases map to TRBD2. Trimming cost V 1 base and J 6 bases; bases outside gene matches: 3. Germline-derived CDR1 and CDR2 are SNHLY and FYNNEI. This CDR3 comprises 15 residues. The CDR3 region has the DNA TGTGCCAGCAGTGAAGGGAGCGGGGGGGCCAATGAGCAGTTCTTC. Residues: CASSEGSGGANEQFF.

The chain is built from TRBV5-1 and TRBJ2-7; 7 nucleotides line up with TRBD1. The V gene's germline CDR1 is SGHRS and CDR2 YFSETQ. The CDR3 totals 14 residues. V was pared by 4 bases and J by 5 bases, with 9 bases of the junction left unmatched. CDR3 sequence reads: CASSTAGTVHEQYF. CDR3 nucleotides: TGCGCCAGCAGCACTGCCGGGACAGTGCACGAGCAGTACTTC.

The chain has TRBV6-1 and TRBJ2-7; 8 bases agree with TRBD2. Trimming at V came to 2 bases and at J to 2 bases, leaving 5 bases not matched to a gene. Germline CDR1 and CDR2: MNHNS and SASEGT. The CDR3 totals 15 residues. The CDR3 DNA reads as TGTGCCAGCAGTGAAAGGGTAGCGGGGACCTACGAGCAGTACTTC. Its protein product is CASSERVAGTYEQYF.

The gene calls are TRBV13 and TRBJ1-2, with TRBD1 matching 7 bases. Trimming took 5 bases from V and 3 from J; bases not matched to a gene: 9. Per the germline V gene, CDR1 is PRHDT and CDR2 is FYEKMQ (reference sequence). CDR3 length equals 15 residues. The CDR3 DNA is TGTGCCAGCAGCCTACGGGACAGAGCTTACTATGGCTACACCTTC. This codes for CASSLRDRAYYGYTF.

This clone has only a few counts. The chain joins TRBV6-1 to TRBJ2-3, with 9 positions matching TRBD1. J gave up 3 bases and V 7 bases, and 8 bases lay outside the gene matches. The CDR3 contains 15 residues. CDR1 is MNHNS, CDR2 SASEGT, per germline. CDR3: CASTLGQGRTDTQYF. As DNA, the CDR3 is TGTGCCAGCACCTTGGGACAGGGAAGGACAGATACGCAGTATTTT.

This clone was found once. V gene TRBV6-1 combines with J gene TRBJ2-7; 9 bases line up with TRBD1. Germline V CDR1 and CDR2: MNHNS, SASEGT. The CDR3 runs to 15 residues. The ends lost 6 bases at V and 2 bases at J; junction bases unmatched: 8. The CDR3, as DNA: TGTGCCAGCAGACCTACCGGGACAGGGACCTACGAGCAGTACTTC. Its protein is CASRPTGTGTYEQYF.

The rearrangement joins TRBV28 to TRBJ2-7, with no clear D. The CDR3 spans 14 residues. Between the trimmed V and J ends, which lost 2 bases and 2 bases, there was a span of 10 bases. Germline CDR1 is MDHEN and CDR2 is SYDVKM. CDR3 amino acids: CASSLPSEAYEQYF. Here the CDR3 DNA reads TGTGCCAGCAGTTTACCTAGTGAGGCCTACGAGCAGTACTTC.

The chain joins TRBV29-1 to TRBJ2-1; TRBD2 might be the D (6 bases). V lost 6 bases to trimming and J lost 4 bases, with 19 bases between them. This CDR3 region has 15 residues. Germline CDR1 reads SQVTM; CDR2 reads ANQGSEA. The CDR3, as DNA: TGCAGCGTACCCTTGCCGGGGGAGCCGTACAATGAGCAGTTCTTC. Amino acids: CSVPLPGEPYNEQFF.

The genes are TRBV2 and TRBJ2-5; 8 bases are a match to TRBD1. The J segment lost 0 bases and the V segment lost 6 bases, leaving 6 bases of the junction unmatched. This CDR3 has 15 residues. Per germline, CDR1 SNHLY and CDR2 FYNNEI. CDR3 sequence reads: CASRIDRGHQETQYF. The CDR3 DNA is TGTGCCAGCAGAATAGACAGGGGCCACCAAGAGACCCAGTACTTC.

The rearrangement links TRBV10-2 to TRBJ2-5; TRBD1 matches 11 bases. After removal of 0 bases from V and 5 bases from J, the junction contained 5 bases not matched to a gene. The CDR3 is 16 amino acids. Germline V gene sequence: CDR1 WSHSY, CDR2 SAAADI. This CDR3 reads CASSESRTGGMETQYF. In DNA, the CDR3 is TGCGCCAGCAGTGAGTCACGGACAGGGGGCATGGAGACCCAGTACTTC.

This clone occurred a few times. The chain joins TRBV10-3 to TRBJ2-3; TRBD1 is a possible D gene (5 bases). Trimming stripped 4 bases from V and 2 bases from J, with 7 bases between. CDR1 and CDR2 from the germline V gene are ENHRY and SYGVKD. The CDR3 has 13 residues. CDR3 in amino acids: CAISGQSTDTQYF. For the CDR3, the DNA is TGTGCCATCAGTGGACAGTCCACAGATACGCAGTATTTT.

The chain has TRBV6-6 and TRBJ1-6; D uncertain. This CDR3 has 14 residues. The ends were cut back, 4 bases at V and 11 bases at J, with 15 bases in the middle. Germline V gene data show CDR1 as MNHNY and CDR2 as SVGAGI (reference sequence). CDR3 bases: TGTGCCAGCAGTTCAGAAGGACGGACTACACCCCTCCACTTT. This gives the protein CASSSEGRTTPLHF.

This clone has just a few counts. The chain employs TRBV6-1 and TRBJ2-7, with 8 bases that match TRBD1. This CDR3 region has 15 residues. From germline, CDR1 is MNHNS and CDR2 SASEGT. V lost 2 bases to trimming and J lost 5 bases; unmatched junction nucleotides: 8. The CDR3 loop is CASSEFRDRLHEQYF. CDR3 bases: TGTGCCAGCAGTGAATTCCGGGACAGGTTGCACGAGCAGTACTTC.

In its sample, this clone was seen once. The rearrangement links TRBV27 to TRBJ1-1; TRBD1 is a possible D gene (5 bases). V was clipped by 1 base and J by 1 base, with 22 bases between them. This CDR3 spans 19 amino acids. Germline CDR1 reads MNHEY; CDR2 reads SMNVEV (reference sequence). CDR3 residues: CASSLYAPQALIWNTEAFF. DNA for the CDR3: TGTGCCAGCAGTTTATACGCGCCACAGGCGTTAATTTGGAACACTGAAGCTTTCTTT.